A selection of T cell receptor beta chains follows, all from one sample in a study of shared clonotypes between healthy human individuals. Produced via immunoSEQ multiplex PCR; TCRdb's table is partial and in-frame only. The sample carries around 2.3 million clones, almost 96% recorded once. Sample: naive CD4+ T cells sorted from blood. The receptors here all came from a man younger than 30 in good health. Each CDR3 is given without its conserved first and last residue. Only some rows state a clone size, as once, few, many or a class for expanded clones.

once	TRBV7-2	TRBJ2-3	ASSSGLAGDTQY
NA	TRBV10-3	TRBJ2-7	AISETSGSIYEQY
NA	TRBV27	TRBJ1-4	ASGFRSTIEKLF
once	TRBV5-6	TRBJ1-2	ASSLPGAEDGYT
NA	TRBV18	TRBJ1-2	ASSPPVREFGYT
NA	TRBV5-1	TRBJ2-4	ASSPTGGNIQY
NA	TRBV10-1	TRBJ2-1	ASSEGLAGSYNEQF
NA	TRBV19	TRBJ2-1	ASSQTGQAYNEQF
NA	TRBV11-2	TRBJ2-3	ASMPPGGVGDTQY
NA	TRBV9	TRBJ2-5	ASSATGPGLQETQY
NA	TRBV7-9	TRBJ2-3	ASSRGQDTDTQY
NA	TRBV6-5	TRBJ2-1	ASSRTGTSKVQF
NA	TRBV7-2	TRBJ1-2	ASSLQGATSYGYT
NA	TRBV9	TRBJ2-5	ASSQGLAGAETQY
NA	TRBV27	TRBJ2-7	ASISLGGEQY
NA	TRBV5-1	TRBJ1-5	ASSLADGIQPQH
NA	TRBV7-8	TRBJ2-7	ASSSRDYVDEQY
NA	TRBV9	TRBJ2-2	ASSATGGTKSTGELF
NA	TRBV6-5	TRBJ2-7	ASSLTSGAYEQY
NA	TRBV29-1	TRBJ2-5	SVEALAETQY
NA	TRBV30	TRBJ1-1	AWSVPGVRTEAF
NA	TRBV5-1	TRBJ2-3	ASATPGQSTDTQY
NA	TRBV9	TRBJ1-5	ASSVEDGTYSNQPQH
NA	TRBV28	TRBJ2-3	ASSLGGRYTDTQY
NA	TRBV10-3	TRBJ2-2	AISEGRGNTGELF
NA	TRBV7-9	TRBJ2-3	ASRSEREGGTDTQY
NA	TRBV18	TRBJ1-5	ASSRGQGDQPQH
NA	TRBV19	TRBJ1-1	ASSGLDRGSYTEAF
few	TRBV9	TRBJ2-4	ASSPRGQPKNIQY
NA	TRBV4-1	TRBJ2-4	ASSQLSGGAKNIQY
NA	TRBV10-1	TRBJ1-2	ASSEGTDYGYT
once	TRBV27	TRBJ1-2	ASSPRDRAYYGYT
NA	TRBV6-6	TRBJ2-7	ASSYSRDIYEQY
NA	TRBV28	TRBJ1-2	ASSLSPDGYT
NA	TRBV25-1	TRBJ2-6	ASSASPGTGSGANVLT
once	TRBV11-3	TRBJ2-3	ASSLGLAGRKADTQY
NA	TRBV2	TRBJ1-2	ASTPVGGIVGGYT
NA	TRBV18	TRBJ2-3	ASSVGYTDTQY
few	TRBV7-2	TRBJ2-2	ASSLGTGVNTGELF
NA	TRBV21-1	TRBJ2-7	ASSNRDLYEQY
NA	TRBV18	TRBJ1-1	ASSPPSGRSTEAF
NA	TRBV29-1	TRBJ2-5	SQTKLIGETQY
NA	TRBV7-9	TRBJ1-2	ASSLDGPSDGYT
NA	TRBV2	TRBJ1-4	ASSPGNGEKLF
NA	TRBV5-8	TRBJ1-5	ASSSFGTGRAQPQH